This entry concerns a single TCR beta chain. Original methodology: Scientists estimated how many nucleated cells there were by amplifying reference gene primers. Sequenced by immunoSEQ multiplex PCR; TCRdb stores in-frame clones only, minus some. The DNA gave D and trimming, while V, J and clone size come from that table. Among approximately 10,000 clones listed, less than 85% were seen once. The CDR3 extends over 13 amino acids. The germline V gene encodes CDR1 SGHRS and CDR2 YFSETQ. V was cut by 0 bases and J by 3 bases, with 3 bases left in between. The data stem from a study of blood T cell repertoires in COVID-19. Study background: Acute and convalescent COVID-19 samples came from the United States, Italy and Spain. In each case, the material was cDNA or gDNA derived from T cells, B-cell-depleted T cells, or PBMCs.

The V call is TRBV5-1, the J call TRBJ1-4; D not certain. This TCR was recovered from a human donor in a cohort sampled during active COVID-19. Sequenced sample: peripheral blood. This chain's CDR3 is CASSLASNEKLFF. CDR3 sequence (DNA): TGCGCCAGCAGCTTGGCCTCTAATGAAAAACTGTTTTTT.